Here is one T cell receptor (beta chain) with its context. The time point denotes: peripheral blood 6 weeks after treatment start. The protocol was immunoSEQ multiplex PCR, while the TCRdb copy is restricted to in-frame clones and leaves out a portion. This sample has 100,000 to 150,000 clones, with about 82% found just once. This sample is drawn from a study of PD-L1 blockade in urothelial cancer. The CDR3 consists of 14 residues. Looked up from germline, CDR1 is MNHEY and CDR2 is SMNVEV (reference sequence). Trimming took off 2 bases at V and 3 bases at J, with 5 bases between the two ends. This clonotype was sampled from a man in his fifties with urothelial cancer. This chain uses TRBV27 with TRBJ1-6; D is ambiguous. The material was PBMCs, obtained around atezolizumab (anti-PD-L1) treatment. The CDR3 DNA sequence: TGTGCCAGCAGTTTAGTAGACTATAATTCACCCCTCCACTTT. As protein: CASSLVDYNSPLHF.